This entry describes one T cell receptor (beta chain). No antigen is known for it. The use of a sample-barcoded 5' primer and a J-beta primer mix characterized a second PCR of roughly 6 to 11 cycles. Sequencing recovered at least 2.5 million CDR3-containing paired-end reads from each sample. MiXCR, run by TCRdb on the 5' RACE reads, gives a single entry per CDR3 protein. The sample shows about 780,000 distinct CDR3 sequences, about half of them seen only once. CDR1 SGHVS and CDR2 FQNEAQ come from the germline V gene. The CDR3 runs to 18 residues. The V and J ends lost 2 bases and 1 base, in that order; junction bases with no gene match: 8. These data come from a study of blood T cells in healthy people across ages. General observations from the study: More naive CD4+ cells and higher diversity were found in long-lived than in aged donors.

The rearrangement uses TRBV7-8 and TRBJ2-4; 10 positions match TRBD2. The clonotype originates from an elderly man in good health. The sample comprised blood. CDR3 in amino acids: CASSLLLAGSGAKNIQYF. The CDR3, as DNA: TGTGCCAGCAGCTTACTACTAGCGGGATCCGGGGCCAAAAACATTCAGTACTTC.